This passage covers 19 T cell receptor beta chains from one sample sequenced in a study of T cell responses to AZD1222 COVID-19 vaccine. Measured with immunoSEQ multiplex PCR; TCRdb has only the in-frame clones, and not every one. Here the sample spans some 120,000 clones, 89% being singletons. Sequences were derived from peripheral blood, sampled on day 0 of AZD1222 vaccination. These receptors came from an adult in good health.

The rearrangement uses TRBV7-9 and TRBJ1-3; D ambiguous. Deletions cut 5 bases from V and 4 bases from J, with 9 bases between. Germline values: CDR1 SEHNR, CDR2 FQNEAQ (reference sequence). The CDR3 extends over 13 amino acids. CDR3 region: CASSGVGGNTIYF. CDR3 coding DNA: TGTGCCAGCAGCGGTGTGGGGGGAAACACCATATATTTT.

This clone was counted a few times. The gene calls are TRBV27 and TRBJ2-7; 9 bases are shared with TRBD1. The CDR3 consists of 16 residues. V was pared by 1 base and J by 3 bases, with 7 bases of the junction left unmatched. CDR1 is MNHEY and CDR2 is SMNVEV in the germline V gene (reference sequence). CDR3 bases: TGTGCCAGCAGTTTATATCGGGACAGGGTTTACTACGAGCAGTACTTC. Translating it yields CASSLYRDRVYYEQYF.

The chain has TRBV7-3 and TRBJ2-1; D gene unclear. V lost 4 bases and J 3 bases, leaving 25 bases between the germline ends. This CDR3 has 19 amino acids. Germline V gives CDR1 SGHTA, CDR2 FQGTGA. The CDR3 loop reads CASSSAPVGSLNLYNEQFF. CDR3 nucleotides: TGTGCCAGCAGCTCGGCCCCCGTCGGCTCCCTCAACCTCTACAATGAGCAGTTCTTC.

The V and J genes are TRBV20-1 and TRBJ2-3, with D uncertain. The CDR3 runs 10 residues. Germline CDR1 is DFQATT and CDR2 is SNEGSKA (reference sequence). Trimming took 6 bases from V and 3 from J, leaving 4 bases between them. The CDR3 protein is CSAGTDTQYF. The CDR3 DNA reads TGCAGTGCGGGGACAGATACGCAGTATTTT.

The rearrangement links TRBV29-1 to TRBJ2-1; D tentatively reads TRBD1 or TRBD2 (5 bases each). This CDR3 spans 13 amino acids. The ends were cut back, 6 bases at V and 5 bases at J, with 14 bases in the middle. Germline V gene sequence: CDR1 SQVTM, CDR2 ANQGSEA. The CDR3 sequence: CSVAGTTNNEQFF. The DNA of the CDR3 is TGCAGCGTCGCCGGGACCACTAACAATGAGCAGTTCTTC.

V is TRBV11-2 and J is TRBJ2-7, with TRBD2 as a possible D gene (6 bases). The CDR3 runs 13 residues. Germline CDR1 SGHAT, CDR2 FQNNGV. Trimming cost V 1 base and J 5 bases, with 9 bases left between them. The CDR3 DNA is TGTGCCAGCAGCTTAGGTCCGGGGGACGAGCAGTACTTC. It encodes CASSLGPGDEQYF.

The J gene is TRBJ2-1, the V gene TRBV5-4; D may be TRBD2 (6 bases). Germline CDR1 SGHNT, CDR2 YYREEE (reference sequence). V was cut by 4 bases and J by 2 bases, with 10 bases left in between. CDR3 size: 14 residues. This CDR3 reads CASSLEGPYNEQFF. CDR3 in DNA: TGTGCCAGCAGCCTGGAGGGCCCCTACAATGAGCAGTTCTTC.

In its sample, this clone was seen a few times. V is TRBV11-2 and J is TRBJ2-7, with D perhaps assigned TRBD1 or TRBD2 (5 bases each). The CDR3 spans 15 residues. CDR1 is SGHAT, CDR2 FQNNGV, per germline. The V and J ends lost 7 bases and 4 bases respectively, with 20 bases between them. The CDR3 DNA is TGTGCCAGCATCATTTCCACCGGGACCTCGTACGAGCAGTACTTC. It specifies CASIISTGTSYEQYF.

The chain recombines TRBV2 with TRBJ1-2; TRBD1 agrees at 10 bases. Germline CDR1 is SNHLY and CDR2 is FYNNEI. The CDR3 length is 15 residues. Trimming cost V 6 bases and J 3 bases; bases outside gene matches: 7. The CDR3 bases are TGTGCCAGCAGGGCCGGACAGGGGGAACACTATGGCTACACCTTC. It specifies CASRAGQGEHYGYTF.

CDR3 sequence: CASSPNRGGRALRTGELFF. DNA for the CDR3: TGTGCCAGCAGCCCTAATCGTGGCGGGAGGGCCTTGAGAACCGGGGAGCTGTTTTTT. The V gene is TRBV28, the J gene TRBJ2-2; 9 nucleotides match TRBD2. The V segment lost 6 bases and the J segment 5 bases; nucleotides outside the gene matches: 19. The germline V gene encodes CDR1 MDHEN and CDR2 SYDVKM. The CDR3 is 19 amino acids.

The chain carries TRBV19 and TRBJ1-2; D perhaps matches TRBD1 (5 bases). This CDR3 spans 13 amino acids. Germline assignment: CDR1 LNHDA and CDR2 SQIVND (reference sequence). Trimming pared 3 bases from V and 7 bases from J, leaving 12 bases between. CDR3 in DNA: TGTGCCAGTAGTATGGAGGGACGGGTTGGCTACACCTTC. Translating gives CASSMEGRVGYTF.

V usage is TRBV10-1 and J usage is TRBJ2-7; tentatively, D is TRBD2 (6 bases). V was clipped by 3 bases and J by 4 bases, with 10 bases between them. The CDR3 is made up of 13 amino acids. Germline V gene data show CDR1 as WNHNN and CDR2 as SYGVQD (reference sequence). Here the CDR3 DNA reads TGCGCCAGCAGTGACGGGAGTACTTACGAGCAGTACTTC. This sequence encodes CASSDGSTYEQYF.

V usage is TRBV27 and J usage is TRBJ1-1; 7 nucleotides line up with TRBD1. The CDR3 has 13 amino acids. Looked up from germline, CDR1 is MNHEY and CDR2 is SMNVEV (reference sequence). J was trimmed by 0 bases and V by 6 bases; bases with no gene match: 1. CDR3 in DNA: TGTGCCAGCAGGGGACAGATGAACACTGAAGCTTTCTTT. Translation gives CASRGQMNTEAFF.

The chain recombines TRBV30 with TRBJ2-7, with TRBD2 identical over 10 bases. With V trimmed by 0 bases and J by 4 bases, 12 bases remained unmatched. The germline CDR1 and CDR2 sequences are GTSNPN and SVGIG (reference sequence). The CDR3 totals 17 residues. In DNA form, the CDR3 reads TGTGCCTGGAGTGTACCAGCGGGAGGGCCGTGGGGGTACGAGCAGTACTTC. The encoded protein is CAWSVPAGGPWGYEQYF.

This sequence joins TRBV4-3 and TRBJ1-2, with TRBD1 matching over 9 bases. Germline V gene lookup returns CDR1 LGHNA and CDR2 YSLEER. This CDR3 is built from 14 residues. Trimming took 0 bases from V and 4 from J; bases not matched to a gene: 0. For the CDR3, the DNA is TGCGCCAGCAGCCAAGAGGACAGGGGCTATGGCTACACCTTC. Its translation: CASSQEDRGYGYTF.

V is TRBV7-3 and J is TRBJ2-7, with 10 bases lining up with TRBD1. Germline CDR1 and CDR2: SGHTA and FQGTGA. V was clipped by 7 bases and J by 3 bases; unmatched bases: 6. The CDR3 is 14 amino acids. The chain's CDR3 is CASTGQGGIYEQYF. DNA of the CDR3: TGTGCCAGCACCGGACAGGGGGGGATCTACGAGCAGTACTTC.

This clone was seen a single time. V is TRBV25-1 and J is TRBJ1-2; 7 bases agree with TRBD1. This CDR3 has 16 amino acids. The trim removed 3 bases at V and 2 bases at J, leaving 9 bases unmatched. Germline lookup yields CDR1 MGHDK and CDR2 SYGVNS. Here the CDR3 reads CASSEPSGRGNYGYTF. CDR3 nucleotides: TGTGCCAGCAGTGAGCCCTCCGGCAGGGGGAACTATGGCTACACCTTC.

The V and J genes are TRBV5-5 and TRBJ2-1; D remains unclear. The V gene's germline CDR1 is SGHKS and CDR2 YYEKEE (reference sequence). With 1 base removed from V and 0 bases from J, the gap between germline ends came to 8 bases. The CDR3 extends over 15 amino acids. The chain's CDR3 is CASSLRGSSYNEQFF. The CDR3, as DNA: TGTGCCAGCAGCTTGCGCGGAAGCTCCTACAATGAGCAGTTCTTC.

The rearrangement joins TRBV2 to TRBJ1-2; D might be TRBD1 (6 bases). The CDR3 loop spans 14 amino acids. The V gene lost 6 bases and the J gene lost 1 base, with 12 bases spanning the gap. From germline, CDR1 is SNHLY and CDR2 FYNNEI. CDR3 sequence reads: CASRGGDFNYGYTF. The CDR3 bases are TGTGCCAGCAGAGGGGGTGACTTTAACTATGGCTACACCTTC.